This record looks at one TCR beta chain sequence and its context. The source of the sample is a study of radiotherapy plus CTLA-4 blockade in lung cancer. Some clones are missing from TCRdb's copy, which holds only in-frame ones; the method was immunoSEQ multiplex PCR. The sample consists of under 35,000 clones, approximately 77% of them appearing once. Material: peripheral blood, obtained from a patient treated with radiotherapy plus ipilimumab. This TCR derives from a human donor with non-small cell lung cancer whose response to radiotherapy plus ipilimumab could not be evaluated.

This chain's CDR3 is CASSNRGPGNTIYF. In DNA form, the CDR3 reads TGTGCCAGCAGCAACAGGGGACCTGGAAACACCATATATTTT. This chain joins TRBV6-5 and TRBJ1-3; 7 bases agree with TRBD1. The CDR3 is 14 residues long. Germline V gene sequence: CDR1 MNHEY, CDR2 SVGAGI. Trimming removed 6 bases from V and 2 bases from J; junction bases left unmatched: 4.